These 20 T cell receptor beta chains share one sample of origin, sequenced in a study of blood T cells in healthy people across ages (dated by TCRdb to the mid-2010s). Libraries were constructed by 5' RACE. For sequencing, an Illumina HiSeq 2500 was employed. A second PCR of roughly 7 to 11 cycles was run with a J-beta primer mix and a sample-barcoded 5' primer. TCRdb's own reprocessing of the public reads used fastp at Q25 and MiXCR and kept productive beta chains. Each CDR3 protein gets just one entry, which takes the most common genes and DNA from the rows behind it. This sample gives approximately 850,000 distinct CDR3 sequences in total; around 45% of them show up just once. Roughly 18% of the sample lies in the top ten. Sequenced: blood. These TCRs come from a man between 60 and 75 years old in good health.

The chain carries TRBV7-2 and TRBJ2-1; the D gene is possibly TRBD2 (5 bases). V gave up 3 bases and J gave up 9 bases, with 15 bases separating them. The germline V gene has CDR1 SGHTA and CDR2 FQGNSA. The CDR3 is 14 amino acids. This CDR3 reads CASSFDGVRSEQFF. CDR3 nucleotides: TGTGCCAGCAGCTTTGACGGGGTCCGCAGTGAGCAGTTCTTC.

The gene calls are TRBV5-1 and TRBJ2-2; D is perhaps TRBD2 (7 bases). The V end lost 7 bases, the J end lost 0 bases, and 16 bases lay between the germline ends. Germline CDR1 and CDR2: SGHRS and YFSETQ. The CDR3 has 16 residues. The DNA of the CDR3 is TGCGCCAGCTCCAAGGCCGGGGGGCCGAACACCGGGGAGCTGTTTTTT. Residues: CASSKAGGPNTGELFF. Full variable domain (rest looked up from reference TRBV5-1 and TRBJ2-2): KAGVTQTPRYLIKTRGQQVTLSCSPISGHRSVSWYQQTPGQGLQFLFEYFSETQRNKGNFPGRFSGRQFSNSRSEMNVSTLELGDSALYLCASSKAGGPNTGELFFGEGSRLTVL.

V and J are TRBV28 and TRBJ2-3; D may correspond to TRBD1 or TRBD2 (5 bases each). Germline CDR1 MDHEN, CDR2 SYDVKM. Trimming shortened V by 5 bases and J by 4 bases, and 19 bases separated the two germline ends. The CDR3 extends over 16 amino acids. Here the CDR3 reads CASSPTGTRRPDTQYF. The CDR3 nucleotides read TGTGCCAGCAGTCCTACCGGGACCCGCCGCCCAGATACGCAGTATTTT. The variable domain in full, completed from reference TRBV28 and TRBJ2-3, reads DVKVTQSSRYLVKRTGEKVFLECVQDMDHENMFWYRQDPGLGLRLIYFSYDVKMKEKGDIPEGYSVSREKKERFSLILESASTNQTSMYLCASSPTGTRRPDTQYFGPGTRLTVL.

This chain uses TRBV5-8 with TRBJ1-5, with D unclear. Trimming removed 2 bases from V and 2 bases from J, with 17 bases in between. Germline V gene data show CDR1 as SGHTS and CDR2 as YDEGEE. The CDR3 has 17 residues. This CDR3 reads CASSLYRSGSGNQPQHF. The CDR3 coding sequence is TGTGCCAGCAGCTTATATCGTTCCGGGAGTGGCAATCAGCCCCAGCATTTT.

The chain's CDR3 is CASSLAWGGGETHEQYF. In DNA, the CDR3 is TGTGCCAGCAGCTTAGCTTGGGGCGGGGGGGAAACCCACGAGCAGTACTTC. The chain joins TRBV7-8 to TRBJ2-7; TRBD2 matches at 9 bases. The V segment lost 0 bases and the J segment 5 bases; nucleotides outside the gene matches: 11. This CDR3 comprises 17 residues. Per germline, CDR1 SGHVS and CDR2 FQNEAQ.

This clonotype showed up many times. Written as DNA, the CDR3 is TGTGCCAGCAGTACCAGACACCCCGACAGGGGCCAAACTCACGAGCAGTACTTC. Translation: CASSTRHPDRGQTHEQYF. The genes are TRBV12-3 or TRBV12-4 and TRBJ2-7, with 8 bases aligning to TRBD1. This CDR3 has 18 residues. Germline trimming cut 5 bases from V and 5 bases from J; bases unmatched to any gene: 20.

This clonotype appeared a few times. This chain links TRBV20-1 with TRBJ2-7; D may be TRBD1 (6 bases). The germline V gene encodes CDR1 DFQATT and CDR2 SNEGSKA (reference sequence). V shed 3 bases and J shed 5 bases, with 14 bases lying between them. The CDR3 length is 13 residues. CDR3 bases: TGCAGTGCTAGGGGCAGGGGTTCAAACGAGCAGTACTTC. Translation: CSARGRGSNEQYF.

V usage is TRBV20-1 and J usage is TRBJ1-5, with D tentatively TRBD1 (5 bases). Trimming took off 4 bases at V and 4 bases at J, with 11 bases between the two ends. Germline V gene data show CDR1 as DFQATT and CDR2 as SNEGSKA (reference sequence). The CDR3 sequence is 13 residues long. CDR3 residues: CSAIWDGNQPQHF. Written as DNA, the CDR3 is TGCAGTGCTATATGGGACGGGAATCAGCCCCAGCATTTT.

This clonotype was counted ten times or more. The rearrangement links TRBV20-1 to TRBJ2-7; D unresolved. Trimming left V 3 bases short and J 2 bases short, with 8 bases between. Looked up from germline, CDR1 is DFQATT and CDR2 is SNEGSKA (reference sequence). CDR3 length: 12 residues. CDR3 DNA: TGCAGTGCTAGGGGTAGGGCCTACGAGCAGTACTTC. The encoded protein is CSARGRAYEQYF.

This clonotype was seen a few times. The chain has TRBV6-5 and TRBJ1-1, with D tentatively TRBD1 (5 bases). The CDR3 covers 14 residues. CDR1 and CDR2 (germline): MNHEY, SVGAGI. V dropped 6 bases and J dropped 12 bases, with 23 bases sitting between them. The CDR3 here is CASSPPGVGSVTFF. The CDR3, as DNA: TGTGCCAGCAGCCCTCCGGGGGTGGGGTCGGTGACTTTCTTT.

This clonotype was seen more than once but under ten times. The chain is built from TRBV7-6 and TRBJ2-2; D may be TRBD2 (6 bases). V dropped 11 bases and J dropped 1 base, with 20 bases sitting between them. The CDR3 consists of 16 residues. Germline V gives CDR1 SGHVS, CDR2 FNYEAQ. The DNA of the CDR3 is TGTGCCGACCCTTGCGGGGACGGGGAGAACACCGGGGAGCTGTTTTTT. Encoded protein: CADPCGDGENTGELFF.

Turning to this clonotype: One end of the junction does not line up with germline, which may come from a read error. The rearrangement links TRBV7-3 to TRBJ2-1, with D perhaps being TRBD1 or TRBD2 (6 bases each). The CDR3 totals 16 residues. Germline CDR1 and CDR2: SGHTA and FQGTGA. CDR3 DNA: TGTGCCAGCAGCTTAAATGGGGGGCACGCCTACAATGAGCGGTTCTTC. Translated, it gives CASSLNGGHAYNERFF.

This clonotype has only a few counts. J is TRBJ2-1 and V is TRBV10-1; 8 bases are a match to TRBD1. This CDR3 has 16 amino acids. V shed 2 bases and J 2 bases; nucleotides not matched to a gene: 5. Germline assignment: CDR1 WNHNN and CDR2 SYGVQD (reference sequence). CDR3: CASSEGTGGTYNEQFF. The CDR3 DNA sequence: TGCGCCAGCAGTGAGGGTACAGGGGGTACCTACAATGAGCAGTTCTTC.

Only a few counts were recorded for this clonotype. The chain combines TRBV6-5 with TRBJ1-2, with D perhaps matching TRBD1 (6 bases). Between the trimmed V and J ends, which lost 5 bases and 0 bases, there was a span of 10 bases. The CDR3 has 14 amino acids. Looked up from germline, CDR1 is MNHEY and CDR2 is SVGAGI. The DNA for the CDR3 is TGTGCCAGCAGTACAGGGAGAGCTAACTATGGCTACACCTTC. Translated, it gives CASSTGRANYGYTF.

The chain links TRBV29-1 to TRBJ2-5; TRBD1 aligns across 8 bases. CDR3 length: 14 residues. Trimming removed 5 bases from V and 2 bases from J; junction bases left unmatched: 7. The germline CDR1 and CDR2 sequences are SQVTM and ANQGSEA. The CDR3 protein is CSVRSRGQQETQYF. The CDR3 coding sequence is TGCAGCGTTCGCTCCAGGGGGCAGCAAGAGACCCAGTACTTC. Supplemented by reference TRBV29-1 and TRBJ2-5, the full variable domain reads SAVISQKPSRDICQRGTSLTIQCQVDSQVTMMFWYRQQPGQSLTLIATANQGSEATYESGFVIDKFPISRPNLTFSTLTVSNMSPEDSSIYLCSVRSRGQQETQYFGPGTRLLVL.

The V and J genes are TRBV20-1 and TRBJ2-7, with 14 bases matching TRBD2. The CDR3 contains 13 residues. Germline CDR1 DFQATT, CDR2 SNEGSKA (reference sequence). In nucleotides, the CDR3 is TGCAGGGCGGGACTAGCGGGGGTGGGCGAGCAGTACTTC. This codes for CRAGLAGVGEQYF.

The chain is built from TRBV20-1 and TRBJ2-5, with TRBD2 identical over 8 bases. The germline V gene has CDR1 DFQATT and CDR2 SNEGSKA (reference sequence). Germline trimming cut 4 bases from V and 1 base from J; bases unmatched to any gene: 8. The CDR3 contains 15 residues. CDR3 protein: CSAKTIAGSQETQYF. Written as DNA, the CDR3 is TGCAGTGCTAAGACAATAGCGGGGAGCCAAGAGACCCAGTACTTC.

CDR3 sequence: CASSYSWAGGRGTQYF. The CDR3 region has the DNA TGTGCCAGCAGTTACTCGTGGGCGGGGGGCCGGGGTACGCAGTATTTT. The chain couples TRBV6-5 to TRBJ2-3; 8 nucleotides align to TRBD2. Trimming at V came to 0 bases and at J to 8 bases, leaving 10 bases not matched to a gene. This CDR3 comprises 16 residues. Germline V gene lookup returns CDR1 MNHEY and CDR2 SVGAGI.

As to this clonotype: The junction shows a germline mismatch at one end, possibly a read error. V usage is TRBV3-1 and J usage is TRBJ1-1, with no clear D. The CDR3 length is 15 residues. Germline V gene sequence: CDR1 LGHDT, CDR2 YNNKEL (reference sequence). CDR3 bases: TGTGCCAGCGGCCAAGAAGTAAGAAGAACCACTGAAGCTTTCTTT. It codes for CASGQEVRRTTEAFF.

There are a few counts of this clonotype. The rearrangement uses TRBV7-2 and TRBJ2-4; TRBD2 aligns across 12 bases. The V gene end was trimmed by 4 bases and the J gene end by 6 bases; junction bases not matched to a gene: 10. The germline CDR1 and CDR2 sequences are SGHTA and FQGNSA. The length of the CDR3 is 17 residues. The CDR3 reads CASSSRSSGGAGNIQYF. The CDR3, as DNA: TGTGCCAGCAGCTCCCGGTCTAGCGGGGGGGCTGGAAACATTCAGTACTTC.